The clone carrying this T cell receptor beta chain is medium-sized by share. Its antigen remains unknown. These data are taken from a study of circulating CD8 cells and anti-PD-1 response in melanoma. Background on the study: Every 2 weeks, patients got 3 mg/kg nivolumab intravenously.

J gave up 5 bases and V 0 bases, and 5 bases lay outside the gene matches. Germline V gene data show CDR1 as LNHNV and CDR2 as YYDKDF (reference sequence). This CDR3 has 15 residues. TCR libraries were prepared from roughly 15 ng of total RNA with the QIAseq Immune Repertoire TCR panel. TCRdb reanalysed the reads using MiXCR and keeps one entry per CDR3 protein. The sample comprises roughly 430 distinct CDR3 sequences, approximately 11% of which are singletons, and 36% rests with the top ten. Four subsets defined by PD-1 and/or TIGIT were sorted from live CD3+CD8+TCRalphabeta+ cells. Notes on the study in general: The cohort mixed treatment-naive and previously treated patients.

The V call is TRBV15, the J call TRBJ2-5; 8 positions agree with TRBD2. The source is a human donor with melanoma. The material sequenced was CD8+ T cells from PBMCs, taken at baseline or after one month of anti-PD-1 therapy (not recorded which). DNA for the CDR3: TGTGCCACCAGCAGAGATCCAGCGGGGGCGGAGACCCAGTACTTC. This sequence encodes CATSRDPAGAETQYF.